These 9 T cell receptor beta chains were all obtained from the same sample, sequenced in a study of STAT3 mutations in large granular lymphocyte leukemia. The method was immunoSEQ multiplex PCR; TCRdb's version includes in-frame clones alone and lacks a portion of them. The sample carries 15,000 or so clones, 85% to 95% recorded once. Their target antigens are unknown. Study outcomes and limitations: Every T-cell large granular lymphocyte leukemia patient had at least one immunodominant TCR beta clonotype.

The sequenced sample was peripheral blood mononuclear cells. The receptor source for this set is a woman aged 50 to 65 with T-cell large granular lymphocyte leukemia. Some clones in this sample may be carry-over from other donors' samples.

The chain is built from TRBV5-1 and TRBJ1-1; D gene ambiguous. Germline CDR1 reads SGHRS; CDR2 reads YFSETQ. Deletions cut 6 bases from V and 3 bases from J, with 6 bases between. This CDR3 region has 11 residues. The CDR3 loop is CASKADTEAFF. The CDR3 nucleotides are TGCGCCAGCAAGGCAGACACTGAAGCTTTCTTT. The full variable domain, rest sourced from reference TRBV5-1 and TRBJ1-1, is KAGVTQTPRYLIKTRGQQVTLSCSPISGHRSVSWYQQTPGQGLQFLFEYFSETQRNKGNFPGRFSGRQFSNSRSEMNVSTLELGDSALYLCASKADTEAFFGQGTRLTVV.

This clone was counted a few times. The V call is TRBV27, the J call TRBJ2-7, with TRBD2 matching 13 bases. Trimming at V came to 10 bases and at J to 7 bases, leaving 10 bases not matched to a gene. CDR3 length: 14 amino acids. CDR1 is MNHEY, CDR2 SMNVEV, per germline (reference sequence). The CDR3 coding sequence is TGTGCCACCCCCGGGACTAGCGGGACTCGAGAGCAGTACTTC. It yields the protein CATPGTSGTREQYF.

This clone was picked up one time. The chain carries TRBV30 and TRBJ1-5, with TRBD1 matching over 8 bases. The CDR3 length is 13 residues. Per germline, CDR1 GTSNPN and CDR2 SVGIG (reference sequence). The trim removed 8 bases at V and 5 bases at J, leaving 8 bases unmatched. CDR3 in amino acids: CARYLGQDQPQHF. CDR3 coding DNA: TGTGCCCGGTACCTGGGACAGGATCAGCCCCAGCATTTT.

This clone was counted a few times. V gene TRBV18 combines with J gene TRBJ2-2; 10 bases align to TRBD2. V lost 5 bases, J lost 2 bases, and 2 bases stayed unmatched. CDR3 length: 15 residues. Germline CDR1 reads KGHSH; CDR2 reads LQKENI. The chain's CDR3 is CASSWTSGNTGELFF. CDR3 DNA sequence: TGTGCCAGCTCATGGACTAGCGGAAACACCGGGGAGCTGTTTTTT.

V usage is TRBV6-5 and J usage is TRBJ1-2, with D perhaps matching TRBD1 (6 bases). The CDR3 is 14 amino acids. The V end was cut by 6 bases, the J end by 4 bases, with 15 bases between. Germline loops: CDR1 MNHEY, CDR2 SVGAGI. This chain's CDR3 is CASRAGQMSYGYTF. The CDR3 DNA reads as TGTGCCAGCAGAGCAGGACAGATGTCCTATGGCTACACCTTC.

The V and J genes are TRBV5-6 and TRBJ1-1; TRBD1 matches 9 bases. V dropped 2 bases and J dropped 5; count of bases not matched to a gene: 10. CDR1 and CDR2 from the germline V gene are SGHDT and YYEEEE. CDR3 length: 16 residues. CDR3 sequence (DNA): TGTGCCAGCAGCTTCCGAACAGGGGGCGCTTCGACTGAAGCTTTCTTT. Translated: CASSFRTGGASTEAFF.

The J gene is TRBJ2-7, the V gene TRBV19; perhaps D is TRBD1 or TRBD2 (6 bases each). Per the germline V gene, CDR1 is LNHDA and CDR2 is SQIVND (reference sequence). V was shortened by 5 bases and J by 4 bases, with 15 bases between the two germline ends. This CDR3 is 14 amino acids long. CDR3 in DNA: TGTGCCAGTAGTCGACAGGAGGGAACGTACGAGCAGTACTTC. This codes for CASSRQEGTYEQYF.

The chain is built from TRBV7-9 and TRBJ1-1; D possibly corresponds to TRBD1 (5 bases). Germline CDR1 SEHNR, CDR2 FQNEAQ (reference sequence). V was clipped by 5 bases and J by 11 bases, with 18 bases between them. The CDR3 length is 13 residues. This CDR3 reads CASSPPGRLVAFF. Here the CDR3 DNA reads TGTGCCAGCAGCCCTCCGGGACGTTTAGTCGCTTTCTTT.

The chain has TRBV28 and TRBJ2-5; no definite D call. CDR1 is MDHEN and CDR2 is SYDVKM in the germline V gene. The V and J ends lost 11 bases and 2 bases respectively, with 6 bases between them. The CDR3 is 10 residues long. The CDR3 DNA follows: TGTGCCGTCCTACAAGAGACCCAGTACTTC. Its translation is CAVLQETQYF.